This T cell receptor beta chain was captured in a study of T cells in women clearing cervical HPV infection. Trimming cost V 2 bases and J 8 bases, with 7 bases left between them. CDR1 and CDR2 (germline): SGHRS, YFSETQ. The CDR3 loop spans 12 amino acids. In the case of this clone: Its matching antigen is unknown. Coverage ceases 3 residues before the CDR3 finishes, and the germline J gene fills in the end.

MY09/MY11 PCR detected cervical HPV DNA; dot-blot assigned genotypes. General study points: Controls had more TRBV6-7 (approximately 0.15%) than cases (0.11%).

The repertoire was sequenced with immunoSEQ multiplex PCR; TCRdb's copy has only in-frame clones and lacks some. This sample's table has about 20,000 clones. This chain joins TRBV5-1 and TRBJ2-2; possible D gene TRBD1, 5 bases. The source is a woman between 18 and 70 years old with a cervical HPV16 infection that either progressed to CIN3+ or cleared (not recorded which). Sequencing used blood buffy coat. The sequenced part of the CDR3 DNA is TGCGCCAGCAGCTTTTGGACAGGGGAG. This encodes CASSFWTGE. The full CDR3 reads CASSFWTGELFF.